The 10 T cell receptor beta chains below come from one sample, sequenced in a study of T-cell reconstitution after alpha-beta-depleted transplantation in children. Unique molecular identifiers featured in how the TCRbeta library was prepared. One entry per CDR3 protein, called by TCRdb with MiXCR from the PCR reads. The table has around 670,000 distinct CDR3 sequences, around 13% seen once. The sample was PBMCs, taken before TCRalphabeta/CD19-depleted stem cell transplant. These receptors all come from a girl aged 2 to 10 with congenital amegakaryocytic thrombocytopenia, due to receive a stem cell transplant.

In its sample, this clonotype was seen a few times. This chain uses TRBV25-1 with TRBJ2-1; 10 bases match TRBD2. V shed 1 base, J shed 7 bases, and the junction held 10 bases outside the gene matches. Germline CDR1 and CDR2: MGHDK and SYGVNS. This CDR3 comprises 17 residues. CDR3 protein: CASSESRASGRANEQFF. In DNA, the CDR3 is TGTGCCAGCAGTGAATCTCGGGCTAGCGGGAGAGCGAATGAGCAGTTCTTC.

This clonotype has at least ten counts. The rearrangement joins TRBV6-5 to TRBJ1-5; 9 bases are shared with TRBD1. This CDR3 region has 16 residues. The V and J ends lost 4 bases and 3 bases, in that order; junction bases with no gene match: 7. Germline CDR1 is MNHEY and CDR2 is SVGAGI. Here the CDR3 DNA reads TGTGCCAGCAGTTCGGACAGGGGTCGACCCAATCAGCCCCAGCATTTT. Translation gives CASSSDRGRPNQPQHF.

This clonotype was counted many times. This chain uses TRBV7-9 with TRBJ2-7, with a tentative D call TRBD1 (7 bases). The CDR3 loop spans 13 amino acids. Trimming cost V 5 bases and J 1 base, with 9 bases left between them. Germline CDR1 is SEHNR and CDR2 is FQNEAQ (reference sequence). CDR3 DNA: TGTGCCAGCAGCGCGGGACAGTCCTACGAGCAGTACTTC. This sequence encodes CASSAGQSYEQYF.

This clonotype turned up a few times. The CDR3 nucleotides are TGTGCCAGCAGTTTGGAACTCCCGTACCAAGAGACCCAGTACTTC. Protein: CASSLELPYQETQYF. The genes are TRBV28 and TRBJ2-5, with D hard to call. The CDR3 is 15 residues long. CDR1 MDHEN and CDR2 SYDVKM come from the germline V gene. The germline V and J ends were trimmed by 3 bases and 0 bases, with 11 bases remaining between them. Full variable domain (outside the CDR3, taken from reference TRBV28 and TRBJ2-5): DVKVTQSSRYLVKRTGEKVFLECVQDMDHENMFWYRQDPGLGLRLIYFSYDVKMKEKGDIPEGYSVSREKKERFSLILESASTNQTSMYLCASSLELPYQETQYFGPGTRLLVL.

This clonotype was observed many times. The chain is built from TRBV5-1 and TRBJ1-2, with 8 bases that match TRBD1. The germline V gene encodes CDR1 SGHRS and CDR2 YFSETQ. J was trimmed by 8 bases and V by 5 bases; bases with no gene match: 8. The CDR3 is 13 amino acids. The CDR3 nucleotides are TGCGCCAGCAGTCCGGACAGGGTTGAAGGCTACACCTTC. This encodes CASSPDRVEGYTF.

There are many counts of this clonotype. The CDR3 nucleotides are TGTGCCAGCAAGTCCGTCAATGAGCAGTTCTTC. Protein product: CASKSVNEQFF. V usage is TRBV12-3 or TRBV12-4 and J usage is TRBJ2-1; D unclear. This CDR3 contains 11 residues. Trimming took 7 bases from V and 6 from J, leaving 7 bases between them.

This clonotype was recorded a few times. This rearrangement joins TRBV7-9 to TRBJ2-7; possibly TRBD1 or TRBD2 for D (6 bases each). CDR3 length equals 15 residues. Per the germline V gene, CDR1 is SEHNR and CDR2 is FQNEAQ (reference sequence). V lost 3 bases and J 0 bases, leaving 12 bases between the germline ends. CDR3 DNA sequence: TGTGCCAGCAGCTTCCCCGGGGGCATCTCCTACGAGCAGTACTTC. Translated: CASSFPGGISYEQYF. Variable domain in full (rest from reference TRBV7-9 and TRBJ2-7): DTGVSQNPRHKITKRGQNVTFRCDPISEHNRLYWYRQTLGQGPEFLTYFQNEAQLEKSRLLSDRFSAERPKGSFSTLEIQRTEQGDSAMYLCASSFPGGISYEQYFGPGTRLTVT.

The chain uses TRBV2 and TRBJ1-5; D may be TRBD1 (6 bases). V was clipped by 8 bases and J by 9 bases, with 11 bases between them. This CDR3 is built from 11 residues. CDR1 and CDR2 (germline): SNHLY, FYNNEI. The CDR3 nucleotides are TGTGCCAGCGGGGGAGGGGGGCCCCAGCATTTT. Translating gives CASGGGGPQHF.

The rearrangement links TRBV13 to TRBJ2-1; D gene ambiguous. The CDR3 consists of 16 residues. Trimming took off 10 bases at V and 2 bases at J, with 21 bases between the two ends. CDR1 is PRHDT and CDR2 is FYEKMQ in the germline V gene (reference sequence). CDR3 sequence reads: CAMGPGPPCTYNEQFF. Here the CDR3 DNA reads TGTGCCATGGGCCCCGGCCCCCCATGCACCTACAATGAGCAGTTCTTC. The full variable domain, in which reference TRBV13 and TRBJ2-1 provide the parts outside the CDR3, is AAGVIQSPRHLIKEKRETATLKCYPIPRHDTVYWYQQGPGQDPQFLISFYEKMQSDKGSIPDRFSAQQFSDYHSELNMSSLELGDSALYFCAMGPGPPCTYNEQFFGPGTRLTVL.

This clonotype has ten or more counts. V gene TRBV5-1 combines with J gene TRBJ2-1, with 10 bases lining up with TRBD2. V shed 4 bases, J shed 11 bases, and the junction held 12 bases outside the gene matches. CDR3 length: 15 residues. Germline V CDR1 and CDR2: SGHRS, YFSETQ. The CDR3 reads CASSSREREGCKQFF. CDR3 sequence (DNA): TGCGCCAGCAGCAGCCGGGAGCGGGAGGGGTGCAAGCAGTTCTTC.